These 6 T cell receptor beta chains were all obtained from the same sample, sequenced in a study of cytotoxic CD8 clonotypes in ibrutinib-treated CLL. The assay was immunoSEQ multiplex PCR, and TCRdb's table has in-frame clones only and misses some. The sample lists some 140,000 clones, 80% to 90% seen once, with 3.3% in the top ten. Specimen: PBMCs, collected after 24 months of ibrutinib treatment. The receptors were sampled from a human donor with chronic lymphocytic leukemia.

The chain is built from TRBV2 and TRBJ2-1; 10 positions agree with TRBD1. The CDR3 loop spans 15 amino acids. CDR1 and CDR2 from the germline V gene are SNHLY and FYNNEI. Trimming cost V 3 bases and J 6 bases; bases outside gene matches: 5. The DNA of the CDR3 is TGTGCCAGCAGTGAGGACAGGGGGGTCTCCAATGAGCAGTTCTTC. Protein: CASSEDRGVSNEQFF.

The genes are TRBV9 and TRBJ1-2; TRBD1 matches at 7 bases. Germline assignment: CDR1 SGDLS and CDR2 YYNGEE. The CDR3 consists of 12 residues. J gave up 7 bases and V 6 bases, and 6 bases lay outside the gene matches. The CDR3 here is CASTATGSGYTF. The CDR3 coding sequence is TGTGCCAGCACTGCGACAGGGAGTGGCTACACCTTC.

This CDR3 is CASSTRLDTQYF. In DNA, the CDR3 is TGTGCCAGCAGCACTCGACTAGATACGCAGTATTTT. The rearrangement joins TRBV7-2 to TRBJ2-3; no clear D gene. This CDR3 contains 12 residues. The germline V and J ends were trimmed by 5 bases and 5 bases, with 8 bases remaining between them. Per germline, CDR1 SGHTA and CDR2 FQGNSA. The complete variable domain, with remaining parts taken from reference TRBV7-2 and TRBJ2-3, reads GAGVSQSPSNKVTEKGKDVELRCDPISGHTALYWYRQSLGQGLEFLIYFQGNSAPDKSGLPSDRFSAERTGGSVSTLTIQRTQQEDSAVYLCASSTRLDTQYFGPGTRLTVL.

The rearrangement uses TRBV6-5 and TRBJ2-5, with TRBD2 as a possible D gene (6 bases). The CDR3 is made up of 13 amino acids. Trimming stripped 2 bases from V and 5 bases from J, with 9 bases between. The germline V gene has CDR1 MNHEY and CDR2 SVGAGI. The CDR3 is CASSYPGVETQYF. In DNA form, the CDR3 reads TGTGCCAGCAGTTACCCGGGGGTGGAGACCCAGTACTTC.

This clone was detected once. The DNA for the CDR3 is TGTGCCTGGGGGGGACAGGGGGCGACTGAAGCTTTCTTT. It specifies CAWGGQGATEAFF. V gene TRBV30 combines with J gene TRBJ1-1; TRBD1 agrees at 12 bases. Trimming at V came to 5 bases and at J to 5 bases, leaving 3 bases not matched to a gene. The germline gives CDR1 GTSNPN, CDR2 SVGIG (reference sequence). CDR3 size: 13 residues.

The genes are TRBV19 and TRBJ2-7, with TRBD1 identical over 9 bases. CDR3 length: 16 amino acids. The germline V gene encodes CDR1 LNHDA and CDR2 SQIVND (reference sequence). V shed 1 base, J shed 1 base, and the junction held 5 bases outside the gene matches. The DNA for the CDR3 is TGTGCCAGTAGTATAGCCGACAGGGGGAAGTCCTACGAGCAGTACTTC. Amino acids: CASSIADRGKSYEQYF. The full variable domain, its missing parts supplied by reference TRBV19 and TRBJ2-7, is DGGITQSPKYLFRKEGQNVTLSCEQNLNHDAMYWYRQDPGQGLRLIYYSQIVNDFQKGDIAEGYSVSREKKESFPLTVTSAQKNPTAFYLCASSIADRGKSYEQYFGPGTRLTVT.